The T cell receptor (beta chain) under discussion was sequenced for a study of OX40 agonist ivuxolimab in advanced cancers. Background on the study: Two cutaneous melanoma patients and one hepatocellular carcinoma patient, three in all, had partial responses.

Measured with immunoSEQ multiplex PCR; TCRdb has only the in-frame clones, and not every one. The table shows approximately 120,000 clones, with 85% to 95% occurring only once. If patients had autoimmune disease history or systemic immunosuppression, they were excluded. Per the germline V gene, CDR1 is SGHTA and CDR2 is FQGNSA. V shed 5 bases and J 7 bases; nucleotides not matched to a gene: 1. The CDR3 is made up of 12 amino acids. The sequence came from an adult with an advanced solid tumor such as melanoma, head and neck, liver or kidney cancer. The sequenced sample was CD4+ or CD8+ T cells sorted from blood, obtained in a trial of the OX40 agonist ivuxolimab. The J gene is TRBJ1-4, the V gene TRBV7-2; TRBD1 aligns across 7 bases. CDR3 coding DNA: TGTGCCAGCAGCCCAGGGGGTGAAAAACTGTTTTTT. Translated, it gives CASSPGGEKLFF.